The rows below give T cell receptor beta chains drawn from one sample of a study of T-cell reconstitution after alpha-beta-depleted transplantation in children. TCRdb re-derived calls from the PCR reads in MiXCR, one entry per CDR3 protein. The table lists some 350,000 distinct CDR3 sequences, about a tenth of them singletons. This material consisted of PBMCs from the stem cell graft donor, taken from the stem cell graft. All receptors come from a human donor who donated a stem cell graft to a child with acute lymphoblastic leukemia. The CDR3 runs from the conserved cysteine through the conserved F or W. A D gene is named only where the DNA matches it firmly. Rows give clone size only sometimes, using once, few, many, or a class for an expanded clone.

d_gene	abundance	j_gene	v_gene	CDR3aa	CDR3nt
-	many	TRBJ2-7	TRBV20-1	CSARRIGRGDSYEQYF	TGCAGTGCTAGGCGAATAGGACGGGGAGACTCCTACGAGCAGTACTTC
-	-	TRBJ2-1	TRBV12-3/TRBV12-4	CASSHWGNEQFF	TGTGCCAGCAGCCACTGGGGGAATGAGCAGTTCTTC
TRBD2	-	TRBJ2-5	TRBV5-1	CASSPAGVPETQYF	TGCGCCAGCAGCCCGGCGGGGGTCCCCGAGACCCAGTACTTC
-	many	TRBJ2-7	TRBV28	CASSKGRDYEQYF	TGTGCCAGCAGTAAGGGACGGGACTACGAGCAGTACTTC
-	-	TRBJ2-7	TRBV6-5	CASSYSKQRHSYEQYF	TGTGCCAGCAGTTACTCGAAGCAGCGGCACTCCTACGAGCAGTACTTC
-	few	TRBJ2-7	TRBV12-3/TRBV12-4	CASSSGLEPYEQYF	TGTGCCAGCAGTAGCGGCCTTGAACCCTACGAGCAGTACTTC
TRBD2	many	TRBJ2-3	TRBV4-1	CASSQELAGPTDTQYF	TGCGCCAGCAGCCAAGAGCTAGCGGGACCCACAGATACGCAGTATTTT
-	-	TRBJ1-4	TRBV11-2	CASSSSGTGSEKLFF	TGTGCCAGCAGCTCCTCCGGGACCGGGAGTGAAAAACTGTTTTTT
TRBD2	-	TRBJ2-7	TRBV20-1	CSARDPGLAGAKYEQYF	TGCAGTGCTAGAGACCCGGGACTAGCGGGAGCTAAATACGAGCAGTACTTC
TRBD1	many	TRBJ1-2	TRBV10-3	CAISGVDRLDGYTF	TGTGCCATCAGTGGGGTGGACAGGCTGGATGGCTACACCTTC
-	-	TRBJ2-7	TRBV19	CASSGVFTSYEQYF	TGTGCCAGTAGTGGTGTGTTTACATCCTACGAGCAGTACTTC
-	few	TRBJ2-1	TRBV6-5	CASSYSWGLAYNEQFF	TGTGCCAGCAGTTACTCTTGGGGGTTGGCCTACAATGAGCAGTTCTTC
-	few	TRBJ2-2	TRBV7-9	CASREANTGELFF	TGTGCCAGCAGAGAAGCGAACACCGGGGAGCTGTTTTTT
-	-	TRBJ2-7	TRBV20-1	CSASLPGSAQRQYF	TGCAGTGCTAGCTTGCCAGGGTCAGCGCAGAGGCAGTACTTC
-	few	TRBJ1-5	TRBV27	CASSLSRDTNQPQHF	TGTGCCAGCAGTTTATCGCGGGACACCAATCAGCCCCAGCATTTT
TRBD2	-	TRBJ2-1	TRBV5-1	CASSLGPLAGSYNEQFF	TGCGCCAGCAGCTTGGGTCCCCTAGCGGGATCCTACAATGAGCAGTTCTTC
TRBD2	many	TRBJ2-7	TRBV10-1	CASSESGLAGAPYEQYF	TGCGCCAGCAGTGAGTCGGGGCTAGCGGGAGCCCCCTACGAGCAGTACTTC
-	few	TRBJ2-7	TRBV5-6	CASSLANSASYEQYF	TGTGCCAGCAGCTTGGCCAATAGTGCTTCCTACGAGCAGTACTTC
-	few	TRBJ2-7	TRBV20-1	CSAIGDWEQYF	TGCAGTGCTATAGGAGACTGGGAGCAGTACTTC
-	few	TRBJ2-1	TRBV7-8	CASSLLDSARGEQFF	TGTGCCAGCAGCTTACTGGACAGTGCCCGCGGTGAGCAGTTCTTC
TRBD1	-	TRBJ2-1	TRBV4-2	CASSQHGQGASSYNEQFF	TGTGCCAGCAGCCAGCACGGACAGGGGGCGAGCTCCTACAATGAGCAGTTCTTC
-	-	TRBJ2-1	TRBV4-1	CASSQLNSRFF	TGCGCCAGCAGCCAACTGAATAGTCGGTTCTTC
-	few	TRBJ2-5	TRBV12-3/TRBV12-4	CASSLGQYQETQYF	TGTGCCAGCAGTTTAGGACAGTACCAAGAGACCCAGTACTTC
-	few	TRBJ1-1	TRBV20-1	CSAREVWGTNCTEAFF	TGCAGTGCTAGAGAGGTTTGGGGGACCAACTGCACTGAAGCTTTCTTT
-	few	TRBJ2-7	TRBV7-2	CASSLSEGNYEQYF	TGTGCCAGCAGCCTCTCCGAGGGGAACTACGAGCAGTACTTC
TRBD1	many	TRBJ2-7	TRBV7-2	CASSLDEGAAYEQYF	TGTGCCAGCAGCTTAGACGAGGGGGCGGCCTACGAGCAGTACTTC
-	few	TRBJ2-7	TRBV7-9	CASSLAGGSLNEQYF	TGTGCCAGCAGCTTAGCTGGGGGGAGTCTCAACGAGCAGTACTTC
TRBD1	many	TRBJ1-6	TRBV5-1	CASSPHGQGNSPLHF	TGCGCCAGCAGCCCTCATGGACAGGGGAATTCACCCCTCCACTTT
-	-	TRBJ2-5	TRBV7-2	CASSFLTGNEETQYF	TGTGCCAGCAGCTTCCTAACAGGGAATGAAGAGACCCAGTACTTC
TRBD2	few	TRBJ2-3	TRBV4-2	CASSLRTSGSTDTQYF	TGTGCCAGCAGCTTGCGGACTAGCGGGAGCACAGATACGCAGTATTTT
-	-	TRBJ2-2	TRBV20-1	CSAGPGQLTGELFF	TGCAGTGCTGGGCCGGGACAACTCACCGGGGAGCTGTTTTTT